This passage covers 5 T cell receptor beta chains from one sample sequenced in a study of cytomegalovirus exposure and HLA in healthy donors. The PCR was carried out with 60 Vbeta primers and 13 Jbeta primers. Only in-frame clones appear in the TCRdb table, and some are missing; sequencing was by immunoSEQ multiplex PCR. The sample holds roughly 120,000 clones, about 70% seen once. Material for sequencing was PBMCs. All receptors come from a man aged 25-40 years in good health and CMV-seropositive.

The V gene is TRBV19, the J gene TRBJ2-7; 9 bases agree with TRBD1. V gave up 3 bases and J gave up 3 bases; unmatched junction bases: 12. Germline loops: CDR1 LNHDA, CDR2 SQIVND (reference sequence). The CDR3 runs 17 residues. CDR3 sequence reads: CASSISLLGQGLYEQYF. The CDR3 coding sequence is TGTGCCAGTAGTATTAGTTTGCTTGGACAGGGGCTCTACGAGCAGTACTTC. Using reference TRBV19 and TRBJ2-7 for the parts outside the CDR3, the full variable domain is DGGITQSPKYLFRKEGQNVTLSCEQNLNHDAMYWYRQDPGQGLRLIYYSQIVNDFQKGDIAEGYSVSREKKESFPLTVTSAQKNPTAFYLCASSISLLGQGLYEQYFGPGTRLTVT.

This clone was seen only a few times. The chain's CDR3 is CAWSRGQGDMNTEAFF. The CDR3, as DNA: TGTGCCTGGAGTCGGGGACAGGGTGACATGAACACTGAAGCTTTCTTT. The chain employs TRBV30 and TRBJ1-1; 9 bases fit TRBD1. Trimming removed 2 bases from V and 0 bases from J; junction bases left unmatched: 7. This CDR3 region has 16 residues. Per the germline V gene, CDR1 is GTSNPN and CDR2 is SVGIG (reference sequence).

This clone was seen just once. The chain carries TRBV7-3 and TRBJ2-7; 11 bases align to TRBD1. J was trimmed by 6 bases and V by 5 bases; bases with no gene match: 3. The CDR3 extends over 13 amino acids. Germline V gene data show CDR1 as SGHTA and CDR2 as FQGTGA. The CDR3 region has the DNA TGTGCCAGCAGCAGGGACAGGGGGTCCGAGCAGTACTTC. It encodes CASSRDRGSEQYF.

The V call is TRBV19, the J call TRBJ1-5; 8 positions agree with TRBD1. The trim removed 5 bases at V and 5 bases at J, leaving 8 bases unmatched. CDR3 length: 15 residues. Germline CDR1 and CDR2: LNHDA and SQIVND (reference sequence). The CDR3 DNA is TGTGCCAGTAGTCAGACAGGGGAGGTCGATCAGCCCCAGCATTTT. The encoded protein is CASSQTGEVDQPQHF.

The genes are TRBV30 and TRBJ2-1; D remains unclear. The CDR3 totals 14 residues. V was pared by 5 bases and J by 1 base, with 12 bases between. Looked up from germline, CDR1 is GTSNPN and CDR2 is SVGIG (reference sequence). CDR3 sequence: CAWDDWRSYNEQFF. The CDR3, as DNA: TGTGCCTGGGATGACTGGCGGTCCTACAATGAGCAGTTCTTC. The full variable domain, rest sourced from reference TRBV30 and TRBJ2-1, is SQTIHQWPATLVQPVGSPLSLECTVEGTSNPNLYWYRQAAGRGLQLLFYSVGIGQISSEVPQNLSASRPQDRQFILSSKKLLLSDSGFYLCAWDDWRSYNEQFFGPGTRLTVL.